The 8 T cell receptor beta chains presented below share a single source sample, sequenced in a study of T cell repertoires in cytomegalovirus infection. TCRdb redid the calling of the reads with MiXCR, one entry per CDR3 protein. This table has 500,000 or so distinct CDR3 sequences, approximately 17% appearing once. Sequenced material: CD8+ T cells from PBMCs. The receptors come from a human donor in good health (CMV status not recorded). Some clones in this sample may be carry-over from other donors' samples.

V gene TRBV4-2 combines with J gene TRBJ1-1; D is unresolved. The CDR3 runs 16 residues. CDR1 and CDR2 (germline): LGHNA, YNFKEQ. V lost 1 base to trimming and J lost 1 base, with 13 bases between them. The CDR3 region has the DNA TGTGCCAGCAGCCAAGCCATGGCCCTTGGGAACACTGAAGCTTTCTTT. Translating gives CASSQAMALGNTEAFF.

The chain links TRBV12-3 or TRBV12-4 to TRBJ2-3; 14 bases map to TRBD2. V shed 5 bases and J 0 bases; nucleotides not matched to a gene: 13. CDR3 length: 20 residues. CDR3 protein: CASSPGTSGGYARSTDTQYF. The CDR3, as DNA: TGTGCCAGCAGTCCTGGGACTAGCGGGGGCTATGCCCGAAGCACAGATACGCAGTATTTT.

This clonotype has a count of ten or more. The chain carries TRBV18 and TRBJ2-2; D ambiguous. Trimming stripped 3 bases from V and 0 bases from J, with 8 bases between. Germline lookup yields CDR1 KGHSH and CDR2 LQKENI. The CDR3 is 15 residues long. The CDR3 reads CASSPKRANTGELFF. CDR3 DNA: TGTGCCAGCTCACCCAAAAGAGCGAACACCGGGGAGCTGTTTTTT.

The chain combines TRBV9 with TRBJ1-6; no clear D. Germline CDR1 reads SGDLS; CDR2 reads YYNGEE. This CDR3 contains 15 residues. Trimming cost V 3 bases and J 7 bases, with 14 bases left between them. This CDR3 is CASSARVGNNSPLHF. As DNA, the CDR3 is TGTGCCAGCAGCGCAAGGGTAGGGAACAATTCACCCCTCCACTTT.

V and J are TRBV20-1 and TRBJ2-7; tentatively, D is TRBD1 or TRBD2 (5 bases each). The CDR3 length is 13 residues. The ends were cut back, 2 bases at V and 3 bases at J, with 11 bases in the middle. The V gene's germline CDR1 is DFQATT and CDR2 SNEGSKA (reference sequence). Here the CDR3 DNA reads TGCAGTGCTAGAAGGGACCTGCTCTACGAGCAGTACTTC. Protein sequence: CSARRDLLYEQYF.

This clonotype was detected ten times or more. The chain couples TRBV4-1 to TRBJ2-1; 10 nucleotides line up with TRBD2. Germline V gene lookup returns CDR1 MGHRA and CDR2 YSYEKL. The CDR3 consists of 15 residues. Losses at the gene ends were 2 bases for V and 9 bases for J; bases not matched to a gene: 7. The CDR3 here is CASSQSSGSGVEQFF. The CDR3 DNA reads TGCGCCAGCAGCCAATCTAGCGGGAGCGGGGTTGAGCAGTTCTTC.

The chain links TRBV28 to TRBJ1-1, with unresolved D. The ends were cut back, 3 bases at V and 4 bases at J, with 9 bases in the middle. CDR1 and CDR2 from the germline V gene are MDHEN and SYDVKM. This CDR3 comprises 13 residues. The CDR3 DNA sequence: TGTGCCAGCAGTTTTATTCGAGGCACTGAAGCTTTCTTT. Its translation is CASSFIRGTEAFF.

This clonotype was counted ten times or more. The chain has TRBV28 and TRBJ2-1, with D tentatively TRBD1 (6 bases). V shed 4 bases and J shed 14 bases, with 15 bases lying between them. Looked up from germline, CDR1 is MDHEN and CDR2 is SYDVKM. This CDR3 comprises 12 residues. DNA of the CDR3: TGTGCCAGCAGTTCTCTACAGGGTAGGGAGTTCTTC. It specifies CASSSLQGREFF. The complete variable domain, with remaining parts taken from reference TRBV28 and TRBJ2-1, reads DVKVTQSSRYLVKRTGEKVFLECVQDMDHENMFWYRQDPGLGLRLIYFSYDVKMKEKGDIPEGYSVSREKKERFSLILESASTNQTSMYLCASSSLQGREFFGPGTRLTVL.